This is a list of T cell receptor beta chains from one sample in a study of monozygotic twins with inflammatory bowel disease. TCRdb re-called the 5' RACE reads; every CDR3 protein appears as one record, without DNA. The ten top clones account for just over 2.5%, within a sample of over 350,000 distinct CDR3 sequences. What was sequenced was blood. These receptors originate from a human donor with ulcerative colitis or Crohn's disease, or a healthy co-twin of an affected twin (not recorded which). The CDR3 runs from the conserved cysteine through the conserved F or W.

14,TRBJ1-1,TRBV5-1,CASSLDSMNTEAFF
12,TRBJ1-1,TRBV24-1,CTLGGETTEAFF
15,TRBJ1-2,TRBV27,CASSSGTGGGYGYTF
16,TRBJ1-6,TRBV20-1,CSAGQMDRGDSAPLHF
17,TRBJ1-1,TRBV18,CASQRQTILTSGTEAFF
15,TRBJ1-3,TRBV12-5,CASGYGQASGNTIYF
15,TRBJ2-4,TRBV18,CASSPSHSTKNIQYF
12,TRBJ1-2,TRBV5-4,CASNQDSYGYTF
14,TRBJ2-1,TRBV29-1,CSVAKAGTYNEQFF
14,TRBJ1-1,TRBV6-6,CASSYSTTGSEAFF